The T cell receptor (beta chain) under discussion was sequenced for a study of blood T cell repertoires in COVID-19. Methods used by the authors: Estimated nucleated cell counts came from reference gene primer amplification. The table came from immunoSEQ multiplex PCR; TCRdb's copy has only in-frame clones and leaves some out. V and J calls and clone size are copied from that table; D and trimming were computed from the DNA. The table has approximately 50,000 clones, about nine tenths seen once. Sequenced input: peripheral blood. This TCR was recovered from a man in his fifties with active COVID-19.

The CDR3 region has the DNA TGTGCCAGCAGTCCCGGGACAGGCATGAACACCGGGGAGCTGTTTTTT. This gives the protein CASSPGTGMNTGELFF. The genes are TRBV6-6 and TRBJ2-2; 8 bases are shared with TRBD1. The J segment lost 1 base and the V segment lost 5 bases, leaving 6 bases of the junction unmatched. Germline values: CDR1 MNHNY, CDR2 SVGAGI (reference sequence). The CDR3 is made up of 16 amino acids.